This T cell receptor beta chain was recorded in a study of CD4 T cells in relation to SARS-CoV-2 and coronaviruses. Study-wide background: The HLA restriction of the shared crossreactive spike epitopes was mapped.

CD4+ T cells from unexposed donors were obtained before the COVID-19 pandemic (2011-2018). The cells were cultured for less than twelve days before CD4+ T cells were isolated. Cultures received half-medium IL-2 refreshes on days 3 and 7. The protocol was immunoSEQ multiplex PCR, while the TCRdb copy is restricted to in-frame clones and leaves out a portion. The repertoire includes 20,000 to 25,000 clones, 76% of them detected once, and about a fifth sits in the top ten. In the case of this clone: The antigen remains unidentified.

Germline loops: CDR1 SGHRS, CDR2 YFSETQ. V gave up 3 bases and J gave up 0 bases; unmatched junction bases: 1. The CDR3 runs 15 residues. This chain joins TRBV5-1 and TRBJ2-2, with TRBD2 matching 8 bases. The receptor comes from a human donor in good health. The specimen was CD4+ T cells from PBMCs, cultured in vitro. The CDR3 loop is CASSSGLANTGELFF. The DNA of the CDR3 is TGCGCCAGCAGCTCGGGACTAGCGAACACCGGGGAGCTGTTTTTT.